Shown below are 11 T cell receptor beta chains from a single sample sequenced in a study of shared clonotypes between healthy human individuals. The repertoire was sequenced with immunoSEQ multiplex PCR; TCRdb's copy has only in-frame clones and lacks some. The sample contains over 950,000 clones, approximately 80% of which appear only once. Input material: memory CD4+ T cells from PBMCs. Subset in this sample: CD45RA-negative fraction. These receptors were obtained from a man aged 18-30 years in good health. Some clones in this sample may be carry-over from other donors' samples.

The chain employs TRBV2 and TRBJ1-1; tentative D call: TRBD1 (5 bases). V was pared by 9 bases and J by 1 base, with 12 bases between. From germline, CDR1 is SNHLY and CDR2 FYNNEI. CDR3 size: 13 residues. The CDR3 nucleotides read TGTGCCAGGAGAGCAGGGCCGAACACTGAAGCTTTCTTT. Its translation is CARRAGPNTEAFF.

The chain employs TRBV19 and TRBJ2-1, with a weak D call TRBD1 (6 bases). This CDR3 has 15 amino acids. With 3 bases removed from V and 4 bases from J, the gap between germline ends came to 13 bases. Germline V gives CDR1 LNHDA, CDR2 SQIVND (reference sequence). CDR3 sequence: CASSIRGRVYNEQFF. Here the CDR3 DNA reads TGTGCCAGTAGTATTAGGGGGAGAGTATACAATGAGCAGTTCTTC.

This clone was counted a single time. The rearrangement uses TRBV2 and TRBJ1-5; 7 bases are a match to TRBD1. This CDR3 contains 13 residues. The ends lost 4 bases at V and 7 bases at J; junction bases unmatched: 4. The V gene's germline CDR1 is SNHLY and CDR2 FYNNEI. The CDR3 DNA is TGTGCCAGCAGTGCTCAGGGGGAACAGCCCCAGCATTTT. Translating gives CASSAQGEQPQHF.

This clone was observed once. This chain joins TRBV18 and TRBJ2-7; the D is unclear. The CDR3 has 13 residues. The germline V and J ends were trimmed by 3 bases and 2 bases, with 8 bases remaining between them. In germline, CDR1 is KGHSH, CDR2 LQKENI. CDR3 bases: TGTGCCAGCTCACCGGCCCTAGCCTACGAGCAGTACTTC. Amino acid sequence: CASSPALAYEQYF.

The chain couples TRBV7-9 to TRBJ2-7; the match to TRBD1 covers 12 bases. Trimming took 5 bases from V and 2 from J; bases not matched to a gene: 4. CDR1 and CDR2 (germline): SEHNR, FQNEAQ (reference sequence). The CDR3 has 15 residues. The DNA for the CDR3 is TGTGCCAGCAGCCCGGGACAGGGGGCCCCCTACGAGCAGTACTTC. Residues: CASSPGQGAPYEQYF.

A few counts support this clone. The chain employs TRBV4-2 and TRBJ2-2, with 7 bases identical to TRBD2. J gave up 0 bases and V 1 base, and 5 bases lay outside the gene matches. This CDR3 has 17 residues. The germline CDR1 and CDR2 sequences are LGHNA and YNFKEQ. The CDR3 loop reads CASSQGSGLANTGELFF. The CDR3, as DNA: TGTGCCAGCAGCCAAGGGTCTGGACTAGCGAACACCGGGGAGCTGTTTTTT.

The chain uses TRBV6-5 and TRBJ2-2; D call uncertain. V shed 4 bases and J shed 7 bases, with 4 bases lying between them. This CDR3 contains 11 residues. Germline V gives CDR1 MNHEY, CDR2 SVGAGI. The CDR3 DNA sequence: TGTGCCAGCAGTTCCGGCGGGGAGCTGTTTTTT. Residues: CASSSGGELFF.

V usage is TRBV18 and J usage is TRBJ1-1; 9 bases map to TRBD1. The ends lost 2 bases at V and 5 bases at J; junction bases unmatched: 3. This CDR3 contains 14 residues. Germline loops: CDR1 KGHSH, CDR2 LQKENI. The CDR3 reads CASSPSTGGTEAFF. The CDR3 coding sequence is TGTGCCAGCTCACCATCGACAGGGGGTACTGAAGCTTTCTTT.

The rearrangement joins TRBV7-6 to TRBJ2-3; the D gene could be TRBD1 or TRBD2 (5 bases each). With 3 bases removed from V and 6 bases from J, the gap between germline ends came to 19 bases. From germline, CDR1 is SGHVS and CDR2 FNYEAQ. The CDR3 contains 16 residues. CDR3 sequence (DNA): TGTGCCAGCAGCTTGGGGGTACCTAACAGAGTTGATACGCAGTATTTT. This sequence encodes CASSLGVPNRVDTQYF.

V usage is TRBV25-1 and J usage is TRBJ2-5, with 7 bases lining up with TRBD2. The CDR3 spans 16 residues. Unmatched junction bases numbered 14, after V lost 6 bases and J lost 4 bases. The germline V gene encodes CDR1 MGHDK and CDR2 SYGVNS. The CDR3 loop reads CASRAGSGRQGETQYF. The CDR3 coding sequence is TGTGCCAGCAGGGCGGGTAGCGGGCGCCAGGGAGAGACCCAGTACTTC. Filled out from reference TRBV25-1 and TRBJ2-5, the complete variable domain reads EADIYQTPRYLVIGTGKKITLECSQTMGHDKMYWYQQDPGMELHLIHYSYGVNSTEKGDLSSESTVSRIRTEHFPLTLESARPSHTSQYLCASRAGSGRQGETQYFGPGTRLLVL.

This clone was seen a handful of times. This sample also contains other DNA sequences that code for the same CDR3. The J gene is TRBJ2-2, the V gene TRBV5-1; D remains unclear. Germline loops: CDR1 SGHRS, CDR2 YFSETQ. The CDR3 loop spans 15 amino acids. V was pared by 0 bases and J by 0 bases, with 6 bases between. The CDR3 reads CASSLVSANTGELFF. The CDR3, as DNA: TGCGCCAGCAGCTTGGTGTCCGCGAACACCGGGGAGCTGTTTTTT.